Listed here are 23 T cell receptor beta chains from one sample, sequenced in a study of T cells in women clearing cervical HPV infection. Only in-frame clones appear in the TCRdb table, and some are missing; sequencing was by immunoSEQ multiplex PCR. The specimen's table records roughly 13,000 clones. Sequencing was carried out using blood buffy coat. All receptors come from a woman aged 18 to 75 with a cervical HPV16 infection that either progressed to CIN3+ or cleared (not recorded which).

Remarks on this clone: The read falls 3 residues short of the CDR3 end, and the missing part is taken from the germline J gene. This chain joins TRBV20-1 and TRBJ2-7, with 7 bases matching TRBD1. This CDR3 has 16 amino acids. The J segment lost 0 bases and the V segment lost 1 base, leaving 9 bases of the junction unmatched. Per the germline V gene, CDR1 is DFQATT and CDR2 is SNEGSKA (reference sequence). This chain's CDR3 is CSARGTGIVHSYEQYF. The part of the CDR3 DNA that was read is TGCAGTGCTAGAGGGACAGGCATAGTTCACTCCTACGAG.

CDR3 bases read: TGTGCCAGCACCCCAGCGGGGGGTAGCTCCTACGAG. It encodes CASTPAGGSSYE. The full CDR3 reads CASTPAGGSSYEQYF. The chain is built from TRBV5-6 and TRBJ2-7; TRBD2 matches at 9 bases. The read falls 3 residues short of the CDR3 end, and the missing part is taken from the germline J gene. J gave up 0 bases and V 6 bases, and 7 bases lay outside the gene matches. The CDR3 is 15 amino acids. Germline V gives CDR1 SGHDT, CDR2 YYEEEE.

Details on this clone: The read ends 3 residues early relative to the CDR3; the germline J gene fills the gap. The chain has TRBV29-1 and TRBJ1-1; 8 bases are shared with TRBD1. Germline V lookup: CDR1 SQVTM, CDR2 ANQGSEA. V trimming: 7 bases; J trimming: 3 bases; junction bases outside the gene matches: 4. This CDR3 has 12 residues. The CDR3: CSEKDRDTEAFF. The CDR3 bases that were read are TGCAGCGAAAAGGACAGGGACACTGAA.

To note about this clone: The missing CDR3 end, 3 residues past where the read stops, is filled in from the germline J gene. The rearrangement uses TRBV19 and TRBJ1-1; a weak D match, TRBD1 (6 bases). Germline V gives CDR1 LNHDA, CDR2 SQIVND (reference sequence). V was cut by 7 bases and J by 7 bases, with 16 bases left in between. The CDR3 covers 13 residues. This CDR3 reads CASNWQGRGEAFF. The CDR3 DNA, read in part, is TGTGCCAGTAACTGGCAGGGGCGAGGTGAA. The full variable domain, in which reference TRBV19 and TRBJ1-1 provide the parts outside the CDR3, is DGGITQSPKYLFRKEGQNVTLSCEQNLNHDAMYWYRQDPGQGLRLIYYSQIVNDFQKGDIAEGYSVSREKKESFPLTVTSAQKNPTAFYLCASNWQGRGEAFFGQGTRLTVV.

The CDR3 DNA, read in part, is TGTGCCATCAGTGGTCCTGGCGGGACTAGCGGCACCGGGGAG. Amino acid sequence: CAISGPGGTSGTGE. The complete CDR3 protein is CAISGPGGTSGTGELFF. V usage is TRBV10-3 and J usage is TRBJ2-2, with 11 bases identical to TRBD2. The CDR3 is cut off 3 residues early in the read; its end comes from the germline J gene. Losses at the gene ends were 4 bases for V and 4 bases for J; bases not matched to a gene: 8. The CDR3 contains 17 residues. Germline V CDR1 and CDR2: ENHRY, SYGVKD.

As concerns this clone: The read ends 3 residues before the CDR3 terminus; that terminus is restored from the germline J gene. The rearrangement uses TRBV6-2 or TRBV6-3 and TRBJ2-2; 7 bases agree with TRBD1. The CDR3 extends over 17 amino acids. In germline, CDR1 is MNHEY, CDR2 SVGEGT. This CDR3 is CASRTPGQSLSNSPLFF. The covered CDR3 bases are TGTGCCAGCAGAACCCCGGGACAGTCTTTGAGTAATTCACCG.

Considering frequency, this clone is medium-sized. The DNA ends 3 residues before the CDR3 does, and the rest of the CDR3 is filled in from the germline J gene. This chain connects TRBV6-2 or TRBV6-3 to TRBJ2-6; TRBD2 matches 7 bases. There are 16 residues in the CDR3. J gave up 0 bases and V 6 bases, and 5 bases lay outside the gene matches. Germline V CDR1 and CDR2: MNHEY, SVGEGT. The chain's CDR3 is CASRSGGNSGANVLTF. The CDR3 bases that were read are TGTGCCAGCAGATCGGGGGGAAACTCTGGGGCCAACGTC.

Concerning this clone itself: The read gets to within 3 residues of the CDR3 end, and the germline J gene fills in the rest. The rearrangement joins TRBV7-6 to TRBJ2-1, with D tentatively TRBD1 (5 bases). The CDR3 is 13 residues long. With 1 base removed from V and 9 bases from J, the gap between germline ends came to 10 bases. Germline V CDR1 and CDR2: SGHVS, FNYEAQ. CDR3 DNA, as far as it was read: TGTGCCAGCAGCTTAGATAGGGGCGGTGAG. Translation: CASSLDRGGE. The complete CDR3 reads CASSLDRGGEQFF.

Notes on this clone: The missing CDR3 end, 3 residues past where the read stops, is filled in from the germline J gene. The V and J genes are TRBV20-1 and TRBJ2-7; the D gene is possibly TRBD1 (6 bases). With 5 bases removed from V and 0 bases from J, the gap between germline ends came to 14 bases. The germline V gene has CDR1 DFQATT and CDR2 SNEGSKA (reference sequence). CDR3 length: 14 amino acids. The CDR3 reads CSAQDDRNSYEQYF. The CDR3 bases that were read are TGCAGTGCTCAAGATGACAGGAACTCCTACGAG.

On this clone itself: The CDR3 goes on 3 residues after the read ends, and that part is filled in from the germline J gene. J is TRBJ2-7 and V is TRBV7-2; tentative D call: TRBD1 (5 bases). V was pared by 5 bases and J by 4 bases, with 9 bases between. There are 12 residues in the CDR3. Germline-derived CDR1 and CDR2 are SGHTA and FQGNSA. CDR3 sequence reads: CASSPTEYEQYF. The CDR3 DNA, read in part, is TGTGCCAGCAGCCCGACAGAGTACGAG.

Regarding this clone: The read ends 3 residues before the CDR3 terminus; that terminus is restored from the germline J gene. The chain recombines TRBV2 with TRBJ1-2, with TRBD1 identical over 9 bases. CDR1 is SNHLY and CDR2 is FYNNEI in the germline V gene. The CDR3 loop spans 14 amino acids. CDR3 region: CASTFGQGSMGYTF. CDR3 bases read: TGTGCCAGCACCTTCGGACAGGGGAGTATGGGC.

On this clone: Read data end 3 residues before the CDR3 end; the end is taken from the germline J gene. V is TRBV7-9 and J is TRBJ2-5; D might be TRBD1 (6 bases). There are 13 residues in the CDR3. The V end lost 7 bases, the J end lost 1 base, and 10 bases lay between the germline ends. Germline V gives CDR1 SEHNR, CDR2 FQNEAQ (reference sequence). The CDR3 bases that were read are TGTGCCAGCACAGGGGTGACCCAAGAGACC. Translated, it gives CASTGVTQET. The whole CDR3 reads CASTGVTQETQYF. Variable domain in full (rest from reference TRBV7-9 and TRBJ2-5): DTGVSQNPRHKITKRGQNVTFRCDPISEHNRLYWYRQTLGQGPEFLTYFQNEAQLEKSRLLSDRFSAERPKGSFSTLEIQRTEQGDSAMYLCASTGVTQETQYFGPGTRLLVL.

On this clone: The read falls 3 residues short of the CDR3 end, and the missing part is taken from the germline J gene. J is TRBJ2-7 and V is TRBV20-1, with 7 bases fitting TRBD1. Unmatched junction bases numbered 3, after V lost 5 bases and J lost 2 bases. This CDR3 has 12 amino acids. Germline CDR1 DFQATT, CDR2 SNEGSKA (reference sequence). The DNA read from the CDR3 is TGCAGTGCTTGGGACAGAACCTACGAG. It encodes CSAWDRTYE. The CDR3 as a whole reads CSAWDRTYEQYF.

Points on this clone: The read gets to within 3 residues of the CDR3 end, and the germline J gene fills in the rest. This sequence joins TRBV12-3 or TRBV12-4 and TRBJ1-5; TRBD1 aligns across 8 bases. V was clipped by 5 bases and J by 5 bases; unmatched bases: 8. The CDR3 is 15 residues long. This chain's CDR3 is CASSTWTGLYQPQHF. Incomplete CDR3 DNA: TGTGCCAGCAGTACCTGGACAGGGCTTTATCAGCCC.

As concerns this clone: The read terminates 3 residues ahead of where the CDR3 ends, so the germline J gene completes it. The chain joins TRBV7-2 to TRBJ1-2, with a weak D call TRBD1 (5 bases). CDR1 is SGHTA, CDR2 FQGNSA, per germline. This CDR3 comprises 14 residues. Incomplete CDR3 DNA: TGTGCCAGCAGCTTAGCGCGGGGGATGCAGGGC. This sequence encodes CASSLARGMQG. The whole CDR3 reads CASSLARGMQGYTF.

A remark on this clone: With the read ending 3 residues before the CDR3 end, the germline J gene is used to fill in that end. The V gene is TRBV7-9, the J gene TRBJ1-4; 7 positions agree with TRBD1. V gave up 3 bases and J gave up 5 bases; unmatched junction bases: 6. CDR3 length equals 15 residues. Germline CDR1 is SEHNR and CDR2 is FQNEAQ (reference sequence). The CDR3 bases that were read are TGTGCCAGCAGCTTCAAGGGGGCCATAAATGAAAAA. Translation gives CASSFKGAINEK. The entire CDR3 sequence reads CASSFKGAINEKLFF.

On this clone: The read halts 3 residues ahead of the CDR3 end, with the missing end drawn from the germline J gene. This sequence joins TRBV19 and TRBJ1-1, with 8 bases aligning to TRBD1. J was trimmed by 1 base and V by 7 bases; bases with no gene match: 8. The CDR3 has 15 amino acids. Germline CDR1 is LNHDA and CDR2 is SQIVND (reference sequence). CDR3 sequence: CASTLDREENTEAFF. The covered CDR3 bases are TGTGCCAGTACCTTGGACAGGGAAGAGAACACTGAA.

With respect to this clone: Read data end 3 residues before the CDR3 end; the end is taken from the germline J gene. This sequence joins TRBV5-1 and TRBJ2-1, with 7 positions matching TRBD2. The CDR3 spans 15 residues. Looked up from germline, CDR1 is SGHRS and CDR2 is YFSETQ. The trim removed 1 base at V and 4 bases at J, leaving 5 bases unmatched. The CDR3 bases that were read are TGCGCCAGCAGCTTGAGAACTAGCGCTTACAATGAG. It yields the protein CASSLRTSAYNE. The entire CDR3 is CASSLRTSAYNEQFF.

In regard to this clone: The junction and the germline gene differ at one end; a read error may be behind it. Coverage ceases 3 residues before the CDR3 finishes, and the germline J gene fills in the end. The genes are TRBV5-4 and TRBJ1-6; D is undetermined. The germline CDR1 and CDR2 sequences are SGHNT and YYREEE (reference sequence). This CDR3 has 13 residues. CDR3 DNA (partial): TGTGCCAGCAGCAACGGGTATAGTTCACCC. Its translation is CASSNGYSSP. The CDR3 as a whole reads CASSNGYSSPLHF. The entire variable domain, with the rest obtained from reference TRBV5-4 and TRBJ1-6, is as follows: ETGVTQSPTHLIKTRGQQVTLRCSSQSGHNTVSWYQQALGQGPQFIFQYYREEENGRGNFPPRFSGLQFPNYSSELNVNALELDDSALYLCASSNGYSSPLHFGNGTRLTVT.

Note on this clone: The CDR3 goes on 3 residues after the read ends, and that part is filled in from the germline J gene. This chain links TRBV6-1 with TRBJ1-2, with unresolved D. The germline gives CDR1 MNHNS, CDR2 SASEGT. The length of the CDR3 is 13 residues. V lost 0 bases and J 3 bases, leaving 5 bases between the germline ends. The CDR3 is CASSEAGDYGYTF. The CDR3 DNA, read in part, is TGTGCCAGCAGTGAAGCGGGCGACTATGGC.

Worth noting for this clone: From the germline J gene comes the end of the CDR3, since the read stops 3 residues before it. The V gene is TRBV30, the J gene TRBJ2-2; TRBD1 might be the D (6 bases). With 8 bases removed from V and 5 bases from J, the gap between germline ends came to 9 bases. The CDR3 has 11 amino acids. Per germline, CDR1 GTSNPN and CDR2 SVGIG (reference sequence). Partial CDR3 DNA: TGTGCCGGGCAGGGGACCGGGGAG. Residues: CAGQGTGE. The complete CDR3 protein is CAGQGTGELFF.

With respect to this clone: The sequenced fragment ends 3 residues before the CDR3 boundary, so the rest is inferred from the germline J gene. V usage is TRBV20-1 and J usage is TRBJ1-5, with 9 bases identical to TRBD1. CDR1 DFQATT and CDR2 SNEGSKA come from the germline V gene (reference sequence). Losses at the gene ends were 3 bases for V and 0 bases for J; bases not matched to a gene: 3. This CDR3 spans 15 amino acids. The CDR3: CSAREGQGSNQPQHF. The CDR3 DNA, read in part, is TGCAGTGCTAGGGAGGGACAGGGTAGCAATCAGCCC.

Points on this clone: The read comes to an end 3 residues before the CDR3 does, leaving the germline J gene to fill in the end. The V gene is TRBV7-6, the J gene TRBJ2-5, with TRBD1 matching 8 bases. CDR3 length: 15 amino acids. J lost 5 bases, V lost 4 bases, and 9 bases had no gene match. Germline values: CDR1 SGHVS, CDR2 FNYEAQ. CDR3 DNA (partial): TGTGCCAGCAGCTCCCGGACAGGGTCCGGGGAGACC. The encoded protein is CASSSRTGSGET. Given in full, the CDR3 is CASSSRTGSGETQYF.